A selection of T cell receptor beta chains follows, all from one sample in a study of cytomegalovirus exposure and HLA in healthy donors. The data were produced by immunoSEQ multiplex PCR, yet TCRdb's version contains in-frame clones alone and is incomplete. The data show about 130,000 clones, 65% to 90% seen once. Specimen: PBMCs. The receptors shown here come from a male donor in good health and CMV-seropositive. CDR3s include the opening cysteine and the closing phenylalanine or tryptophan. A D gene is named only where the DNA matches it firmly. The listing skips clone size in some rows; elsewhere it reads once, few, many or a size class.

size	V	J	D	CDR3	DNA
-	TRBV18	TRBJ2-4	TRBD2	CASSPLPGLAGPLAKNIQYF	TGTGCCAGCTCACCACTACCGGGACTAGCGGGACCCCTAGCCAAAAACATTCAGTACTTC
-	TRBV28	TRBJ2-3	-	CASSLARRTDTQYF	TGTGCCAGCAGTTTGGCCAGGCGCACAGATACGCAGTATTTT
-	TRBV28	TRBJ2-7	-	CASSSPRWDILYEQYF	TGTGCCAGCAGTTCCCCCAGGTGGGACATCCTCTACGAGCAGTACTTC
-	TRBV28	TRBJ2-7	TRBD1	CASRPGQGNGEQYF	TGTGCCAGCCGTCCGGGACAGGGGAATGGGGAGCAGTACTTC
once	TRBV10-3	TRBJ1-1	-	CAISESRSGEAFF	TGTGCCATCAGTGAGTCGAGGTCAGGGGAGGCTTTCTTT
-	TRBV9	TRBJ2-2	-	CATSGNTGELFF	TGTGCCACGTCGGGGAACACCGGGGAGCTGTTTTTT
-	TRBV29-1	TRBJ2-7	-	CSVEEHYGEQYF	TGCAGCGTTGAAGAACACTACGGGGAGCAGTACTTC
once	TRBV4-1	TRBJ1-6	TRBD1	CASSQDSGAGGIPPLHF	TGCGCCAGCAGCCAAGACTCTGGAGCAGGGGGCATTCCACCCCTCCACTTT
-	TRBV15	TRBJ2-1	-	CATSREEGSYNEQFF	TGTGCCACCAGCAGAGAGGAGGGTTCCTACAATGAGCAGTTCTTC
-	TRBV11-2	TRBJ2-3	-	CASRSFTAGTQYF	TGTGCCAGCAGATCATTTACAGCGGGTACGCAGTATTTT
-	TRBV15	TRBJ2-3	TRBD2	CATSETSGTDTQYF	TGTGCCACCAGCGAGACTAGCGGCACAGATACGCAGTATTTT
-	TRBV27	TRBJ2-1	TRBD1	CASAPGQGAFSSYNEQFF	TGTGCCAGCGCCCCGGGACAGGGGGCTTTTAGCTCCTACAATGAGCAGTTCTTC
-	TRBV27	TRBJ2-5	-	CASSSPYGGTQYF	TGTGCCAGCAGTTCCCCCTACGGGGGGACCCAGTACTTC
-	TRBV9	TRBJ1-1	-	CASSVGPDTEAFF	TGTGCCAGCAGCGTAGGTCCCGACACTGAAGCTTTCTTT
-	TRBV18	TRBJ2-3	-	CASSPNERITTQYF	TGTGCCAGCTCACCAAACGAGCGAATTACGACGCAGTATTTT
-	TRBV7-9	TRBJ2-7	TRBD2	CASSLSFEGGRYEQYF	TGTGCCAGCAGCTTATCTTTTGAGGGAGGGAGATACGAGCAGTACTTC
-	TRBV9	TRBJ2-2	-	CASSAEGLSGELFF	TGTGCCAGCAGCGCGGAGGGCCTCAGCGGGGAGCTGTTTTTT
-	TRBV7-9	TRBJ1-5	-	CASNSGEHQPQHF	TGTGCCAGCAATTCAGGGGAGCACCAGCCCCAGCATTTT
-	TRBV6-5	TRBJ2-7	TRBD2	CASSYSGSLYEQYF	TGTGCCAGCAGTTATAGCGGGAGTCTCTACGAGCAGTACTTC
-	TRBV16	TRBJ2-1	TRBD2	CASSRGLAYDNEQFF	TGTGCCAGCTCACGCGGACTAGCGTATGACAATGAGCAGTTCTTC